Listed below are T cell receptor beta chains from one sample, sequenced in a study of blood T cells in healthy people across ages. TCRdb reprocessed the 5' RACE reads with MiXCR, giving one entry per CDR3 protein. The sample has 550,000 to 800,000 distinct CDR3 sequences, approximately 31% seen once. Specimen: blood. The receptors stem from an elderly woman in good health. The CDR3 runs from the conserved cysteine through the conserved F or W. A D gene is named only where the DNA matches it firmly. Only part of the rows carry a size: once, few, many, or a class if the clone is expanded.

j_call	d_call	clone_size	v_call	cdr3_nt	cdr3_aa
TRBJ2-4	TRBD1	many	TRBV24-1	TGTGCCACCAGTGACCCTACAGGGGAGCAGGCCCACATTCAGTACTTC	CATSDPTGEQAHIQYF
TRBJ2-1	TRBD2	NA	TRBV20-1	TGCAGTGCCCGGATGCCCACTAGCGGGGGGAGGAGTGAGCAGTTCTTC	CSARMPTSGGRSEQFF
TRBJ1-3	NA	NA	TRBV9	TGTGCCAGCAGCGTAGCCCTGAGCTCTGGAAACACCATATATTTT	CASSVALSSGNTIYF
TRBJ2-2	NA	NA	TRBV6-6	TGTGCCAGCAGTTACTCTCAAGCCGGGGAGCTGTTTTTT	CASSYSQAGELFF
TRBJ2-5	NA	few	TRBV29-1	TGCAGCGTTGTGCGACAGGGAGGTCAAGAGACCCAGTACTTC	CSVVRQGGQETQYF
TRBJ2-5	NA	many	TRBV25-1	TGTGCCAGCAGTGAATGGGTAGGGGGCCAAGAGACCCAGTACTTC	CASSEWVGGQETQYF
TRBJ2-7	NA	many	TRBV25-1	TGTGCCAGCAGTGAATATTCCAGGGTCGAGCAGTACTTC	CASSEYSRVEQYF
TRBJ2-3	NA	many	TRBV12-3/TRBV12-4	TGTGCCAGCAGTTCTGGACCAGATACGCAGTATTTT	CASSSGPDTQYF
TRBJ2-7	TRBD1	many	TRBV7-2	TGTGCCAGCAGCGGGGGGACAGGCCTCTACGAGCAGTACTTC	CASSGGTGLYEQYF
TRBJ2-7	NA	NA	TRBV5-4	TGTGCCGTCACCAGGTCAGGGGCCGAGCAGTACTTC	CAVTRSGAEQYF
TRBJ1-5	TRBD1	few	TRBV7-2	TGTGCCAGCAGCAAAGACAGGGTTCGCAATCAGCCCCAGCATTTT	CASSKDRVRNQPQHF
TRBJ1-1	NA	many	TRBV5-1	TGCGCCAGCAGCTTGGCCAGGGGGAACACTGAAGCTTTCTTT	CASSLARGNTEAFF
TRBJ1-6	NA	NA	TRBV20-1	TGCAGTGCTAGCCCCCGCTCCTCACCCCTCCACTTT	CSASPRSSPLHF
TRBJ2-3	TRBD2	many	TRBV7-3	TGTGCCAGCAGCTTAATAGCGGGGGGTCCTACTAGCACAGATACGCAGTATTTT	CASSLIAGGPTSTDTQYF
TRBJ2-7	NA	few	TRBV15	TGTGCCATCAGCGCGACAGAGAATCGTCTCGAGCAGTACTTC	CAISATENRLEQYF
TRBJ2-5	NA	many	TRBV3-1	TGTGCCAGCAGCTACGGTTTGGGAGAGACCCAGTACTTC	CASSYGLGETQYF